These 21 T cell receptor beta chains were sequenced from one sample in a study of CD8+CD57+ T cells in acquired aplastic anemia listed by TCRdb under 2018. The sequencing machine was an Illumina HiSeq 2000. Genomic DNA was used as template for profiling of TCR beta VDJ combinations and CDR3 sequences. In TCRdb, the public reads were trimmed at Q25 with fastp and aligned with MiXCR, with productive beta chains retained. Rows matching on CDR3 protein sequence are summarized as one entry with the most common DNA and genes. The sample profile shows 200,000 to 250,000 distinct CDR3 sequences; around 63% of them were found once. Of the sample, roughly 29% is held by the ten largest clones. Source material: sorted CD4+, CD8+, or CD8+CD57+ T cells (not recorded which) from PBMCs. All receptors derive from a human donor in good health.

V gene TRBV2 combines with J gene TRBJ2-7, with D maybe TRBD2 (5 bases). The CDR3 runs 15 residues. V gave up 4 bases and J gave up 2 bases, with 15 bases separating them. Germline V gene sequence: CDR1 SNHLY, CDR2 FYNNEI. The CDR3 spells CASSVEGESAYEQYF. In DNA form, the CDR3 reads TGTGCCAGCAGTGTCGAGGGCGAGAGCGCCTACGAGCAGTACTTC.

The chain combines TRBV7-8 with TRBJ2-5, with 13 bases matching TRBD2. CDR3 length equals 17 residues. Trimming cost V 7 bases and J 2 bases; bases outside gene matches: 10. Germline-derived CDR1 and CDR2 are SGHVS and FQNEAQ. The CDR3 sequence: CASNPEGLAGTQETQYF. The CDR3 DNA follows: TGTGCCAGCAATCCAGAGGGACTAGCGGGGACTCAAGAGACCCAGTACTTC.

This clonotype has at least ten counts. The chain has TRBV11-1 and TRBJ2-1; D may match TRBD1 or TRBD2 (5 bases each). This CDR3 has 12 residues. Germline CDR1 reads SGHAT; CDR2 reads FQDESV (reference sequence). V was trimmed by 6 bases and J by 5 bases, leaving 8 bases between them. Written as DNA, the CDR3 is TGTGCCAGCAGAGGGACCAACAATGAGCAGTTCTTC. Translated, it gives CASRGTNNEQFF.

The chain has TRBV12-5 and TRBJ1-4; no definite D call. Germline assignment: CDR1 LGHNT and CDR2 FRNRAP. The CDR3 length is 11 residues. CDR3 in DNA: TGTGCCAGCAGCCTTCTGGACCTAATGTTTTTT. Protein product: CASSLLDLMFF.

The chain is built from TRBV6-5 and TRBJ1-1; D possibly corresponds to TRBD1 (6 bases). Deletions cut 4 bases from V and 6 bases from J, with 15 bases between. The CDR3 runs 14 residues. CDR1 and CDR2 (germline): MNHEY, SVGAGI. This chain's CDR3 is CASSSRDKESEAFF. DNA for the CDR3: TGTGCCAGCAGTTCTAGGGACAAAGAGTCTGAAGCTTTCTTT.

The genes are TRBV24-1 and TRBJ2-3, with D perhaps TRBD1 (6 bases). The germline gives CDR1 KGHDR, CDR2 SFDVKD. The CDR3 has 15 amino acids. V lost 7 bases and J lost 0, with 13 bases in between. The CDR3 is CATSIGGISTDTQYF. The CDR3 DNA reads TGTGCCACCAGCATAGGGGGAATCAGCACAGATACGCAGTATTTT.

This sequence joins TRBV25-1 and TRBJ1-4, with 8 bases that match TRBD1. V dropped 7 bases and J dropped 7; count of bases not matched to a gene: 5. This CDR3 comprises 13 residues. In germline, CDR1 is MGHDK, CDR2 SYGVNS. The CDR3 sequence: CASMDRVVEKLFF. The CDR3 region has the DNA TGTGCCAGCATGGACAGGGTCGTTGAAAAACTGTTTTTT. Full variable domain (rest looked up from reference TRBV25-1 and TRBJ1-4): EADIYQTPRYLVIGTGKKITLECSQTMGHDKMYWYQQDPGMELHLIHYSYGVNSTEKGDLSSESTVSRIRTEHFPLTLESARPSHTSQYLCASMDRVVEKLFFGSGTQLSVL.

The chain has TRBV7-2 and TRBJ2-7; the D is unclear. The germline V and J ends were trimmed by 3 bases and 1 base, with 10 bases remaining between them. The CDR3 runs 14 residues. CDR1 SGHTA and CDR2 FQGNSA come from the germline V gene. CDR3: CASSFADGSYEQYF. The CDR3 coding sequence is TGTGCCAGCAGCTTCGCTGACGGGTCCTACGAGCAGTACTTC.

Only one count was recorded for this clonotype. The chain couples TRBV4-1 to TRBJ1-2, with no clear D. There are 14 residues in the CDR3. V was clipped by 1 base and J by 1 base, with 7 bases between them. Germline assignment: CDR1 MGHRA and CDR2 YSYEKL. In DNA, the CDR3 is TGCGCCAGCAGCCAAGGGAGGTTTAACTATGGCTACACCTTC. Amino acid sequence: CASSQGRFNYGYTF.

The CDR3: CATKAGGLYEQYF. The CDR3 bases are TGTGCCACCAAAGCGGGAGGCCTCTACGAGCAGTACTTC. This chain links TRBV6-5 with TRBJ2-7; TRBD2 matches 9 bases. Trimming took 10 bases from V and 3 from J; bases not matched to a gene: 7. This CDR3 contains 13 residues. The germline V gene has CDR1 MNHEY and CDR2 SVGAGI.

J is TRBJ2-2 and V is TRBV2, with a possible D match to TRBD2 (6 bases). The V and J ends lost 6 bases and 9 bases respectively, with 11 bases between them. In germline, CDR1 is SNHLY, CDR2 FYNNEI. The CDR3 extends over 12 amino acids. The CDR3 here is CASREGSRELFF. In DNA form, the CDR3 reads TGTGCCAGCAGGGAGGGGTCCCGGGAGCTGTTTTTT. Supplemented by reference TRBV2 and TRBJ2-2, the full variable domain reads EPEVTQTPSHQVTQMGQEVILRCVPISNHLYFYWYRQILGQKVEFLVSFYNNEISEKSEIFDDQFSVERPDGSNFTLKIRSTKLEDSAMYFCASREGSRELFFGEGSRLTVL.

The V call is TRBV20-1, the J call TRBJ1-1; D is perhaps TRBD1 (5 bases). Trimming shortened V by 3 bases and J by 7 bases, and 9 bases separated the two germline ends. The CDR3 has 11 amino acids. The germline CDR1 and CDR2 sequences are DFQATT and SNEGSKA (reference sequence). The CDR3 coding sequence is TGCAGTGCTAGCCGGGGGGGTGAAGCTTTCTTT. It translates to CSASRGGEAFF.

This clonotype was counted between two and nine times. This sequence joins TRBV6-1 and TRBJ2-7; D may be TRBD2 (6 bases). Germline CDR1 is MNHNS and CDR2 is SASEGT. Trimming pared 7 bases from V and 5 bases from J, leaving 27 bases between. The CDR3 consists of 17 residues. The CDR3 spells CASTSPVAGPISHEQYF. As DNA, the CDR3 is TGTGCCAGCACCTCCCCAGTGGCGGGACCCATTAGCCACGAGCAGTACTTC.

The table lists this clonotype with a few counts. J is TRBJ2-7 and V is TRBV28, with D hard to call. The CDR3 extends over 12 amino acids. V lost 8 bases and J lost 0, with 8 bases in between. Germline values: CDR1 MDHEN, CDR2 SYDVKM. The CDR3 here is CASSDRSYEQYF. The CDR3 bases are TGTGCCAGCTCTGACCGCTCCTACGAGCAGTACTTC.

The sample holds many counts of this clonotype. V gene TRBV4-1 combines with J gene TRBJ2-5; weak D call: TRBD2 (7 bases). V was trimmed by 7 bases and J by 5 bases, leaving 17 bases between them. The CDR3 extends over 14 amino acids. Germline CDR1 MGHRA, CDR2 YSYEKL. CDR3 coding DNA: TGCGCCAGCAATGGGGGGGCGTTGTTCGAGACCCAGTACTTC. It translates to CASNGGALFETQYF.

This chain joins TRBV5-8 and TRBJ1-2; TRBD1 might be the D (5 bases). The CDR3 length is 14 residues. Germline-derived CDR1 and CDR2 are SGHTS and YDEGEE. With 1 base removed from V and 4 bases from J, the gap between germline ends came to 11 bases. The CDR3 DNA reads TGTGCCAGCAGCTTGATTGACAGCGTCTATGGCTACACCTTC. Residues: CASSLIDSVYGYTF.

The V and J genes are TRBV7-9 and TRBJ2-1; 8 bases align to TRBD2. V lost 4 bases and J lost 0; bases outside the gene matches: 8. The CDR3 sequence is 17 residues long. Germline CDR1 SEHNR, CDR2 FQNEAQ (reference sequence). The CDR3 reads CASSYRGGGVSYNEQFF. As DNA, the CDR3 is TGTGCCAGCAGCTACCGGGGGGGCGGGGTCTCCTACAATGAGCAGTTCTTC.

This clonotype was seen at least ten times. The chain employs TRBV6-5 and TRBJ1-1, with D possibly being TRBD1 (6 bases). The germline V gene has CDR1 MNHEY and CDR2 SVGAGI. The V end lost 0 bases, the J end lost 3 bases, and 17 bases lay between the germline ends. This CDR3 region has 17 residues. CDR3 in DNA: TGTGCCAGCAGTTACTCCTCCGTCACAGGGCTGTACACTGAAGCTTTCTTT. Protein: CASSYSSVTGLYTEAFF.

The rearrangement uses TRBV29-1 and TRBJ2-7, with 8 bases fitting TRBD2. The J segment lost 4 bases and the V segment lost 8 bases, leaving 4 bases of the junction unmatched. The germline V gene encodes CDR1 SQVTM and CDR2 ANQGSEA. The CDR3 runs 11 residues. In DNA form, the CDR3 reads TGCAGCACTTTAGCGGGATACGAGCAGTACTTC. Its protein is CSTLAGYEQYF.

The CDR3 is CSAIKGKVDTQYF. CDR3 DNA: TGCAGTGCCATCAAAGGGAAGGTAGATACGCAGTATTTT. This sequence joins TRBV20-1 and TRBJ2-3; D is unresolved. The CDR3 is 13 amino acids. Trimming cost V 6 bases and J 5 bases, with 15 bases left between them. Germline CDR1 is DFQATT and CDR2 is SNEGSKA (reference sequence).

The chain uses TRBV5-1 and TRBJ1-6; D possibly corresponds to TRBD1 (5 bases). Germline V gene data show CDR1 as SGHRS and CDR2 as YFSETQ. The V end was cut by 4 bases, the J end by 13 bases, with 18 bases between. This CDR3 has 14 amino acids. CDR3 sequence: CASSPQDTGSPLHF. Here the CDR3 DNA reads TGCGCCAGCAGCCCGCAGGACACGGGGTCCCCCCTCCACTTT.